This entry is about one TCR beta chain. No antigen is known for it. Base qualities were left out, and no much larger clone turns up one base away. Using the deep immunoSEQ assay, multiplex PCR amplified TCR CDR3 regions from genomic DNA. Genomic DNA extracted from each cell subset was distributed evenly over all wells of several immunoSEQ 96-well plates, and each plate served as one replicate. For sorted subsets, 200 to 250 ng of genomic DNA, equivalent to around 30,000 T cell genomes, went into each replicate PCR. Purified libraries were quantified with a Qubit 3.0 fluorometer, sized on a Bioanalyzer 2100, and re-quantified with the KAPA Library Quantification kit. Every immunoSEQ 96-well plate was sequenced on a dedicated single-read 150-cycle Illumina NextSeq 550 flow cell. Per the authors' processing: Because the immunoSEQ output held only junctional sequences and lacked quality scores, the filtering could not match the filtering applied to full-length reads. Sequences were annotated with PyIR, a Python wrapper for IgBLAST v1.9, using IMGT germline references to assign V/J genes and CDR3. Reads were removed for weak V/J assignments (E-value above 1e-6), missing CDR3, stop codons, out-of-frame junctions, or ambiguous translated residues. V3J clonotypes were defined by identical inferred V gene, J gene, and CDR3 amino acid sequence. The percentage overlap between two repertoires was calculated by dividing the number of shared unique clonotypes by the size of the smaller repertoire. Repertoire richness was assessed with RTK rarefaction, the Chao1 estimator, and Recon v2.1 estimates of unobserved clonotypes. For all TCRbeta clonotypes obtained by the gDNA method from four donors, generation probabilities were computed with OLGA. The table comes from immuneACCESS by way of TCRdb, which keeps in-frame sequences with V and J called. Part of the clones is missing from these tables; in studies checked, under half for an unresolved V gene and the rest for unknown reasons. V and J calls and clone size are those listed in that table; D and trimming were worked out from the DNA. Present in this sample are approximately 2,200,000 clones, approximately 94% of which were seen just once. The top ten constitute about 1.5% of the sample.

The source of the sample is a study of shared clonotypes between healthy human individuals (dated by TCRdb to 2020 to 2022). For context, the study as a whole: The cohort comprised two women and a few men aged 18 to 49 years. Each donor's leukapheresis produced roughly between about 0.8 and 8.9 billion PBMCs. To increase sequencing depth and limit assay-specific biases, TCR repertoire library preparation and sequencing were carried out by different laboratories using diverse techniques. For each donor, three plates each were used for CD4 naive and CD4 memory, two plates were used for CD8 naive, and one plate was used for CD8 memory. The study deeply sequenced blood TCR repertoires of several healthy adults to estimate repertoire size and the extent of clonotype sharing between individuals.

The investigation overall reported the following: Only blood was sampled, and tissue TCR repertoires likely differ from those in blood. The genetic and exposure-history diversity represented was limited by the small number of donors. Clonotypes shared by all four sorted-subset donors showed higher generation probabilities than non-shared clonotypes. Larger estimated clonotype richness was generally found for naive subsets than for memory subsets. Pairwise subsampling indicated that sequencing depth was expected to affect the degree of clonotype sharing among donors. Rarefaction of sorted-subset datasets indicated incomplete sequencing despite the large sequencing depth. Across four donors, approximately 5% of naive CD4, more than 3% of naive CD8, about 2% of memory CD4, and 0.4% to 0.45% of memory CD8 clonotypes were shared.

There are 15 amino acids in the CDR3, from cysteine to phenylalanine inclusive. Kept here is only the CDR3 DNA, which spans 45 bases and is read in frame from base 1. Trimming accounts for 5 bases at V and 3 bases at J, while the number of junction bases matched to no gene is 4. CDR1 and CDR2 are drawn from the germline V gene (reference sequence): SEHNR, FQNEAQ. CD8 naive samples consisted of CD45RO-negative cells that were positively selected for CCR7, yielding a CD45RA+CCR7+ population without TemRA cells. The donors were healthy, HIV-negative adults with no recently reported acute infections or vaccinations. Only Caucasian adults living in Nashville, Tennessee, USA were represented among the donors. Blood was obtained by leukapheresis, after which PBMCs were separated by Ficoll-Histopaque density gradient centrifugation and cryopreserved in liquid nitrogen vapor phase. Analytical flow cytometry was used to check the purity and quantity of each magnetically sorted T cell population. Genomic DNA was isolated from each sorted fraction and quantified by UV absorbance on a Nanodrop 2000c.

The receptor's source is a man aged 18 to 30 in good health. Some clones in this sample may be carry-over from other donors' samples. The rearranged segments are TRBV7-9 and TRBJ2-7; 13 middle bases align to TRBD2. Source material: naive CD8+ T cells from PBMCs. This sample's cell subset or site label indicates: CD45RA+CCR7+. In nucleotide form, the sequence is TGTGCCAGCAGCCATGGACTAGCGGGAGTCTACGAGCAGTACTTC. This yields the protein CASSHGLAGVYEQYF.